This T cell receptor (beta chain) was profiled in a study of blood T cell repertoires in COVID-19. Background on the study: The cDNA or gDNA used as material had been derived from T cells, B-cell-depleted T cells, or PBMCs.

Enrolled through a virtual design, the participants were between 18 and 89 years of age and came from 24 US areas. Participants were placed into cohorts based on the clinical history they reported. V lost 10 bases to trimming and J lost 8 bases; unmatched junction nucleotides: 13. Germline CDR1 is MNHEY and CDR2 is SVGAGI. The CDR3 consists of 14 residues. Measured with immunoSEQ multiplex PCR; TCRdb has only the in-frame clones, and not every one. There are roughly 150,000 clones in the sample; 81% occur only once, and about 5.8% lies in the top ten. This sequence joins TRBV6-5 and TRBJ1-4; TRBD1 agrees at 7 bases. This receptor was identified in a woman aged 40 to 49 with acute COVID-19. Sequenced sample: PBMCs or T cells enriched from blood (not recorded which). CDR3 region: CATRPGQLDEKLFF. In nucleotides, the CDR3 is TGTGCCACCAGACCGGGACAGTTGGACGAAAAACTGTTTTTT.